The next 32 T cell receptor beta chains were all read from a single sample in a study of shared clonotypes between healthy human individuals. Clones were sequenced by immunoSEQ multiplex PCR, and TCRdb holds only the in-frame ones, with some missing. The table shows 2 million to 2.5 million clones, with approximately 95% occurring only once. Naive CD8 cells lacked CD45RO, underwent positive selection for CCR7 and left out terminally differentiated effector memory CD45RA+ cells. The sequenced sample was naive CD8+ T cells sorted from blood. Every receptor here comes from a man aged 18 to 29 in good health.

The chain carries TRBV11-2 and TRBJ1-1; the D is unclear. CDR1 is SGHAT, CDR2 FQNNGV, per germline. This CDR3 is built from 14 residues. V was cut by 6 bases and J by 1 base, with 12 bases left in between. The chain's CDR3 is CASSLAVGNTEAFF. DNA for the CDR3: TGTGCCAGCAGTCTCGCGGTGGGGAACACTGAAGCTTTCTTT.

The rearrangement links TRBV7-2 to TRBJ2-7; 8 bases line up with TRBD2. Germline-derived CDR1 and CDR2 are SGHTA and FQGNSA. Losses at the gene ends were 1 base for V and 0 bases for J; bases not matched to a gene: 5. The CDR3 has 16 amino acids. The CDR3 DNA sequence: TGTGCCAGCAGCTTAGACCTAGCGGGTAGCTCCTACGAGCAGTACTTC. Protein sequence: CASSLDLAGSSYEQYF.

This clone was recorded only once. The chain is built from TRBV6-4 and TRBJ1-1, with a possible D match to TRBD1 (6 bases). V was trimmed by 3 bases and J by 3 bases, leaving 11 bases between them. From germline, CDR1 is MRHNA and CDR2 SNTAGT. The CDR3 runs to 14 residues. DNA for the CDR3: TGTGCCAGCAGTGAAACAGGGTTTGACACTGAAGCTTTCTTT. Residues: CASSETGFDTEAFF.

The chain recombines TRBV7-9 with TRBJ2-7; 9 bases are a match to TRBD1. Trimming removed 1 base from V and 2 bases from J; junction bases left unmatched: 6. The CDR3 is made up of 16 amino acids. The V gene's germline CDR1 is SEHNR and CDR2 FQNEAQ (reference sequence). The CDR3 sequence: CASSLGWGTGTYEQYF. CDR3 DNA: TGTGCCAGCAGCTTAGGATGGGGGACAGGGACCTACGAGCAGTACTTC.

The J gene is TRBJ2-1, the V gene TRBV4-1; 10 bases line up with TRBD2. Per the germline V gene, CDR1 is MGHRA and CDR2 is YSYEKL. With V trimmed by 5 bases and J by 8 bases, 9 bases remained unmatched. The CDR3 loop spans 15 amino acids. CDR3 sequence reads: CASSGSGLAYHEQFF. The CDR3 coding sequence is TGCGCCAGCAGCGGATCGGGACTAGCGTACCATGAGCAGTTCTTC.

The chain links TRBV5-1 to TRBJ2-5, with TRBD2 identical over 10 bases. Germline trimming cut 6 bases from V and 3 bases from J; bases unmatched to any gene: 17. This CDR3 is 18 amino acids long. Per germline, CDR1 SGHRS and CDR2 YFSETQ. Here the CDR3 DNA reads TGCGCCAGCACCCCCATGGAGCGGGGGGGGTGGGAGGAAGAGACCCAGTACTTC. It is translated as CASTPMERGGWEEETQYF.

The chain joins TRBV9 to TRBJ1-1; D is possibly TRBD1 (5 bases). The CDR3 spans 15 residues. Germline CDR1 is SGDLS and CDR2 is YYNGEE. The V end was cut by 3 bases, the J end by 1 base, with 13 bases between. The CDR3 is CASSARDFSNTEAFF. The CDR3 nucleotides read TGTGCCAGCAGCGCCCGGGACTTTTCGAACACTGAAGCTTTCTTT.

This clone was recorded once. V gene TRBV27 combines with J gene TRBJ1-5; D gene ambiguous. Germline assignment: CDR1 MNHEY and CDR2 SMNVEV (reference sequence). This CDR3 spans 18 amino acids. Trimming took 5 bases from V and 2 from J, leaving 22 bases between them. The DNA for the CDR3 is TGTGCCAGCAGTCCACAGACGGCCTCAGGTATGGGCAATCAGCCCCAGCATTTT. This gives the protein CASSPQTASGMGNQPQHF.

This chain connects TRBV5-6 to TRBJ1-1; 7 bases agree with TRBD1. Germline values: CDR1 SGHDT, CDR2 YYEEEE. The CDR3 has 14 residues. V trimming: 2 bases; J trimming: 8 bases; junction bases outside the gene matches: 9. DNA for the CDR3: TGTGCCAGCAGCTTCGACACCGGGACAGTAGAAGCTTTCTTT. It is translated as CASSFDTGTVEAFF.

The chain combines TRBV2 with TRBJ2-2; D is possibly TRBD2 (6 bases). Germline CDR1 SNHLY, CDR2 FYNNEI. V dropped 6 bases and J dropped 5 bases, with 19 bases sitting between them. The CDR3 spans 16 residues. CDR3 sequence reads: CASRGTQNAGTGELFF. CDR3 DNA: TGTGCCAGCAGGGGGACTCAGAATGCGGGGACCGGGGAGCTGTTTTTT.

Comments on this clone: Other DNA sequences within the sample encode an identical CDR3. This chain links TRBV6-5 with TRBJ2-7; 11 positions match TRBD1. CDR1 is MNHEY and CDR2 is SVGAGI in the germline V gene. Trimming took 5 bases from V and 4 from J; bases not matched to a gene: 4. The CDR3 covers 14 residues. The CDR3 nucleotides read TGTGCCAGCAGTCCGGGACAGGGGGGATACGAGCAGTACTTC. Its translation is CASSPGQGGYEQYF.

The rearrangement links TRBV4-1 to TRBJ2-7; D may match TRBD1 or TRBD2 (5 bases each). Germline V gives CDR1 MGHRA, CDR2 YSYEKL. The CDR3 runs to 15 residues. V gave up 4 bases and J gave up 5 bases, with 18 bases separating them. For the CDR3, the DNA is TGCGCCAGCAGCCGAATGGGGACGGTGATGGACGAGCAGTACTTC. It is translated as CASSRMGTVMDEQYF.

The chain links TRBV30 to TRBJ1-2; 10 bases map to TRBD1. The CDR3 contains 15 residues. The ends lost 0 bases at V and 6 bases at J; junction bases unmatched: 7. CDR1 is GTSNPN, CDR2 SVGIG, per germline (reference sequence). CDR3 sequence: CAWSVGTGAQDGYTF. The CDR3 nucleotides read TGTGCCTGGAGTGTTGGGACAGGGGCCCAGGATGGCTACACCTTC. The full variable domain, in which reference TRBV30 and TRBJ1-2 provide the parts outside the CDR3, is SQTIHQWPATLVQPVGSPLSLECTVEGTSNPNLYWYRQAAGRGLQLLFYSVGIGQISSEVPQNLSASRPQDRQFILSSKKLLLSDSGFYLCAWSVGTGAQDGYTFGSGTRLTVV.

The chain recombines TRBV27 with TRBJ1-4; perhaps TRBD1 as D (5 bases). CDR3 length: 11 amino acids. Trimming cost V 4 bases and J 15 bases, with 12 bases left between them. Germline CDR1 reads MNHEY; CDR2 reads SMNVEV (reference sequence). This CDR3 is CASSSGDRMFF. The CDR3 coding sequence is TGTGCCAGCAGTTCGGGGGATAGGATGTTTTTT.

This rearrangement joins TRBV4-3 to TRBJ2-7, with 8 bases fitting TRBD2. Germline assignment: CDR1 LGHNA and CDR2 YSLEER. The V segment lost 4 bases and the J segment 5 bases; nucleotides outside the gene matches: 7. CDR3 length: 14 residues. The CDR3 sequence: CASSLVSGSDEQYF. The CDR3 bases are TGCGCCAGCAGCCTTGTCAGCGGGAGCGACGAGCAGTACTTC.

This sequence joins TRBV6-4 and TRBJ1-1; no firm D call. The V gene's germline CDR1 is MRHNA and CDR2 SNTAGT. The CDR3 is 13 amino acids. V was shortened by 3 bases and J by 4 bases, with 9 bases between the two germline ends. The chain's CDR3 is CASSESVGTEAFF. CDR3 DNA sequence: TGTGCCAGCAGTGAGTCGGTGGGCACTGAAGCTTTCTTT.

V gene TRBV11-2 combines with J gene TRBJ1-4; no reliable D call. Trimming took 4 bases from V and 4 from J, leaving 13 bases between them. Germline CDR1 reads SGHAT; CDR2 reads FQNNGV. The CDR3 is 15 amino acids. CDR3: CASSWSARVNEKLFF. The CDR3 bases are TGTGCCAGCAGCTGGTCCGCTAGGGTTAATGAAAAACTGTTTTTT.

This chain links TRBV5-1 with TRBJ2-7, with 13 bases lining up with TRBD2. CDR1 is SGHRS, CDR2 YFSETQ, per germline. Trimming removed 4 bases from V and 7 bases from J; junction bases left unmatched: 14. This CDR3 is built from 17 residues. For the CDR3, the DNA is TGCGCCAGCAGCCCCTGGACTAGCGGGAGTTTCGGAGTGGAGCAGTACTTC. Its translation is CASSPWTSGSFGVEQYF.

This clone was detected only once. The genes are TRBV5-4 and TRBJ2-5; tentatively, D is TRBD1 (6 bases). Germline CDR1 is SGHNT and CDR2 is YYREEE (reference sequence). The CDR3 runs 13 residues. Deletions cut 4 bases from V and 4 bases from J, with 11 bases between. Here the CDR3 reads CASSGRGIETQYF. For the CDR3, the DNA is TGTGCCAGCAGCGGCAGGGGAATAGAGACCCAGTACTTC.

This clone was detected a few times. The CDR3 sequence is CASSPTLDPYEQYF. CDR3 nucleotide sequence: TGTGCCAGCAGCCCGACCTTGGATCCCTACGAGCAGTACTTC. The chain has TRBV9 and TRBJ2-7; no clear D. CDR1 and CDR2 (germline): SGDLS, YYNGEE. The CDR3 sequence is 14 residues long. Trimming took 4 bases from V and 2 from J, leaving 13 bases between them.

The V gene is TRBV27, the J gene TRBJ1-4; D might be TRBD1 (5 bases). Trimming pared 0 bases from V and 3 bases from J, leaving 11 bases between. Looked up from germline, CDR1 is MNHEY and CDR2 is SMNVEV (reference sequence). The CDR3 spans 16 residues. CDR3: CASSLSNQGPNEKLFF. CDR3 sequence (DNA): TGTGCCAGCAGTTTATCGAATCAGGGACCTAATGAAAAACTGTTTTTT. Looking up the rest from reference TRBV27 and TRBJ1-4 gives the full variable domain: EAQVTQNPRYLITVTGKKLTVTCSQNMNHEYMSWYRQDPGLGLRQIYYSMNVEVTDKGDVPEGYKVSRKEKRNFPLILESPSPNQTSLYFCASSLSNQGPNEKLFFGSGTQLSVL.

Details on this clone: Distinct nucleotide sequences in the sample also encode this CDR3. The chain combines TRBV5-1 with TRBJ2-5; 7 bases match TRBD1. Germline CDR1 and CDR2: SGHRS and YFSETQ. The CDR3 loop spans 14 amino acids. With 4 bases clipped from V and 2 bases from J, the junction kept 5 bases outside the gene matches. The CDR3 reads CASSPGQSQETQYF. In nucleotides, the CDR3 is TGCGCCAGCAGCCCGGGACAGTCACAAGAGACCCAGTACTTC. Full variable domain (rest looked up from reference TRBV5-1 and TRBJ2-5): KAGVTQTPRYLIKTRGQQVTLSCSPISGHRSVSWYQQTPGQGLQFLFEYFSETQRNKGNFPGRFSGRQFSNSRSEMNVSTLELGDSALYLCASSPGQSQETQYFGPGTRLLVL.

This chain connects TRBV6-5 to TRBJ1-3; D gene unclear. The V end lost 0 bases, the J end lost 0 bases, and 6 bases lay between the germline ends. The length of the CDR3 is 15 residues. CDR1 is MNHEY and CDR2 is SVGAGI in the germline V gene. The CDR3 here is CASSYSQSSGNTIYF. The CDR3 coding sequence is TGTGCCAGCAGTTACTCGCAGAGCTCTGGAAACACCATATATTTT.

The rearrangement links TRBV5-6 to TRBJ2-1, with 10 bases matching TRBD1. The CDR3 totals 13 residues. Germline-derived CDR1 and CDR2 are SGHDT and YYEEEE. V lost 5 bases and J lost 8; bases outside the gene matches: 4. The CDR3 nucleotides are TGTGCCAGCAGTTGGACAGGGGGGTATGAGCAGTTCTTC. Amino acids: CASSWTGGYEQFF. The variable domain in full, completed from reference TRBV5-6 and TRBJ2-1, reads DAGVTQSPTHLIKTRGQQVTLRCSPKSGHDTVSWYQQALGQGPQFIFQYYEEEERQRGNFPDRFSGHQFPNYSSELNVNALLLGDSALYLCASSWTGGYEQFFGPGTRLTVL.

The chain carries TRBV9 and TRBJ1-6; TRBD1 agrees at 9 bases. The V gene end was trimmed by 4 bases and the J gene end by 4 bases; junction bases not matched to a gene: 6. Per the germline V gene, CDR1 is SGDLS and CDR2 is YYNGEE. This CDR3 contains 16 residues. The DNA for the CDR3 is TGTGCCAGCAGCTCGACAGGGGGTGGGTATAATTCACCCCTCCACTTT. It encodes CASSSTGGGYNSPLHF.

This sequence joins TRBV4-3 and TRBJ2-2; weak D call: TRBD2 (6 bases). V was clipped by 1 base and J by 6 bases, with 15 bases between them. CDR1 is LGHNA and CDR2 is YSLEER in the germline V gene. The CDR3 has 16 amino acids. CDR3 bases: TGCGCCAGCAGCCAAGTACAGGACTACCCCTCCGGGGAGCTGTTTTTT. This translates into CASSQVQDYPSGELFF.

This clone was seen a handful of times. The rearrangement joins TRBV30 to TRBJ1-4; 7 bases agree with TRBD1. The CDR3 is 16 residues long. Germline values: CDR1 GTSNPN, CDR2 SVGIG (reference sequence). The trim removed 0 bases at V and 5 bases at J, leaving 9 bases unmatched. CDR3 in amino acids: CAWSVRDSLINEKLFF. CDR3 nucleotides: TGTGCCTGGAGTGTGAGGGACAGTCTTATCAATGAAAAACTGTTTTTT. The full variable domain, with the rest looked up from reference TRBV30 and TRBJ1-4, is SQTIHQWPATLVQPVGSPLSLECTVEGTSNPNLYWYRQAAGRGLQLLFYSVGIGQISSEVPQNLSASRPQDRQFILSSKKLLLSDSGFYLCAWSVRDSLINEKLFFGSGTQLSVL.

The chain couples TRBV27 to TRBJ2-1; D is tentatively TRBD1 or TRBD2 (6 bases each). CDR3 length: 17 residues. V was shortened by 2 bases and J by 5 bases, with 19 bases between the two germline ends. From germline, CDR1 is MNHEY and CDR2 SMNVEV (reference sequence). The CDR3 reads CASSLGTGALLNNEQFF. CDR3 nucleotide sequence: TGTGCCAGCAGTTTAGGAACGGGGGCCCTACTAAACAATGAGCAGTTCTTC.

The genes are TRBV6-5 and TRBJ2-5, with D hard to call. Germline-derived CDR1 and CDR2 are MNHEY and SVGAGI. The CDR3 loop spans 14 amino acids. The V gene lost 0 bases and the J gene lost 5 bases, with 10 bases spanning the gap. The CDR3 region is CASSYSPGSETQYF. Written as DNA, the CDR3 is TGTGCCAGCAGTTACTCGCCCGGGTCGGAGACCCAGTACTTC.

The chain carries TRBV30 and TRBJ2-3, with TRBD1 matching over 7 bases. The CDR3 contains 12 residues. V trimming: 8 bases; J trimming: 3 bases; junction bases outside the gene matches: 5. Germline V gene lookup returns CDR1 GTSNPN and CDR2 SVGIG (reference sequence). The DNA of the CDR3 is TGTGCCGTCGACAGGGAGACAGATACGCAGTATTTT. This translates into CAVDRETDTQYF.

This chain links TRBV4-1 with TRBJ1-5, with D possibly being TRBD1 (6 bases). Germline V gene lookup returns CDR1 MGHRA and CDR2 YSYEKL. The CDR3 spans 14 residues. V lost 4 bases, J lost 5 bases, and 12 bases lay in between. CDR3 region: CASSRAAGDQPQHF. In DNA, the CDR3 is TGCGCCAGCAGCCGCGCGGCAGGGGATCAGCCCCAGCATTTT.

Turning to this clone: Other DNA sequences from this sample encode an identical CDR3 as well. The J gene is TRBJ2-7, the V gene TRBV9, with D perhaps matching TRBD1 or TRBD2 (5 bases each). V lost 0 bases and J 4 bases, leaving 11 bases between the germline ends. The CDR3 spans 14 residues. CDR1 SGDLS and CDR2 YYNGEE come from the germline V gene. Here the CDR3 reads CASSVGGETYEQYF. Here the CDR3 DNA reads TGTGCCAGCAGCGTAGGAGGGGAGACGTACGAGCAGTACTTC.